This section outlines one TCR beta chain sequence together with its context. Antigen specificity is unknown. Regarding time point: week 35, safety follow-up. Every single dose of the vaccine, 300 ug of mutant IDH1 20-mer peptide, came with topical imiquimod. This sample was included in a study of a mutant IDH1 vaccine in newly diagnosed glioma. About the research overall: Patients got their first vaccination 4-6 weeks after radiotherapy alone, or with temozolomide cycles. Before enrollment, the patients had been treated with radiotherapy alone, temozolomide alone, or both together. Most of them had received both.

Clones were read by immunoSEQ multiplex PCR, and TCRdb kept only the in-frame ones, dropping some. The data contain 60,000 to 65,000 clones, about four fifths of them singletons. Germline-derived CDR1 and CDR2 are SGHNT and YYREEE (reference sequence). Trimming left V 0 bases short and J 0 bases short, with 9 bases between. The CDR3 extends over 15 amino acids. This TCR was recovered from a man aged 35-49 years with glioma. This chain links TRBV5-4 with TRBJ1-1, with D maybe TRBD1 (6 bases). The specimen comprised PBMCs, sampled from a glioma patient whose treatment included an IDH1 peptide vaccine. CDR3: CASSLGGQMNTEAFF. In DNA, the CDR3 is TGTGCCAGCAGCTTGGGCGGACAGATGAACACTGAAGCTTTCTTT.